This T cell receptor (beta chain) appears in the sequencing data of a study of neurological immune-mediated disorders (dated by TCRdb to the late 2010s). Study-wide context: Of the approximately 34 multiple sclerosis patients, 31 had relapsing-remitting MS and 3 had secondary progressive MS. The cohort was made up of 65 to 75 subjects, consisting of about 14 HAM/TSP patients, approximately 35 multiple sclerosis patients and around 20 healthy controls. The approximately 110 TCR-beta libraries included longitudinal samples, technical triplicates and paired sorted CD4+ and CD8+ T-cell subsets alongside PBMC samples. The study compared peripheral blood TCR-beta repertoires of HTLV-I-associated myelopathy (HAM/TSP) patients, multiple sclerosis patients and healthy controls using UMI-based sequencing. General conclusions and limits of the study: No identical CDR3 amino acid sequences were found to be shared among expanded clones across subjects, suggesting that TCR-beta repertoires were private in all groups. No clinical or MRI features were associated with the MS cluster, and the authors said that larger cohorts are needed. TCR clonal expansion was highest in HAM/TSP patients and lowest in MS patients, with MS patients falling below even healthy controls. Phylogenetic analysis grouped repertoires from 18 of 34 MS patients into a cluster of related CDR3 sequences, suggesting a possible repertoire-level signature.

To synthesize cDNA, template-switch 5'RACE was performed with a primer carrying a 10-nucleotide random unique molecular identifier so that each TCR transcript was tagged. Each sequencing run produced over 180 million TCR-beta sequences covering 15-18 subjects. The RNeasy kit was used to extract total RNA. The KAPA Real-time Library Amplification kit was used to amplify TCR-beta VDJ regions with primers targeting the TCR constant region and the 5'RACE anchor. Sample indexes and Illumina adaptors were added in a first PCR, and a second PCR then increased library yield. After Ampure bead purification, the TCR product of roughly 650 bp was size-selected on a 2% E-gel SizeSelection system. Before pooling, library quality was checked on a Bioanalyzer, concentration was measured with Qubit, and libraries were quantified with the Kapa Library Quantification kit. An Illumina HiSeq 2500 sequenced the libraries paired-end 2 x 150 bp. To increase sequence diversity, roughly 25-31% phiX was spiked into each library pool. The original methods were these. The UMI-based MiGEC pipeline processed quality-filtered reads and removed over 85% of raw TCR sequences during error correction. IMGT germline references were used for alignment of VDJ genes, and clonotypes were defined by a unique CDR3 amino acid sequence together with V-J genes. VDJtools evaluated clonal expansion, Shannon diversity and CDR3 relatedness (CalcPairwiseDistances, ClusterSamples); CLCbio workbench built phylogenetic trees. Clones with at least 8 unique UMIs were defined as expanded, with this threshold being based on coefficient-of-variation modelling across technical triplicates. TCRdb redid the processing of the public reads, applying fastp at Q25 and MiXCR, and retained in-frame beta chains. For every CDR3 protein sequence, its rows merge into one entry that carries the most common genes and DNA. TCRdb, not the original authors, processed these V and J calls. The sample records 55,000 to 75,000 distinct CDR3 sequences, under 3% of which are singletons. The top ten constitute approximately 3% of the sample.

CDR1 and CDR2 are read off the germline V gene (reference sequence) as SEHNR and FQNEAQ. From its cysteine to its phenylalanine, the CDR3 spans 13 amino acids. The only DNA kept is the CDR3, 39 bases in frame from the first base. From V the trimming removes 5 bases and from J it removes 10 bases, while the gene matches leave 7 bases of the junction unaccounted for. Worth noting for this clonotype: Its antigen is not yet known. Per-base qualities were not stored, and no clone one base away is much larger.

For unsorted PBMC libraries, 2 million PBMCs were used after storage in RNAlater at -80 degrees C until RNA extraction. Multiple sclerosis patients were enrolled in a US clinical protocol evaluating disease progression by magnetic resonance imaging. PBMCs were separated from peripheral blood using Ficoll-Hypaque density gradient centrifugation and then cryopreserved in liquid nitrogen. This sequence uses TRBV7-9 and TRBJ1-1, and 10 bases in between align with TRBD1. Sequencing was performed on PBMCs. This TCR was recovered from a man between 50 and 59 years old with multiple sclerosis. The CDR3 here reads CASSPGTGVGAFF. The sequenced DNA: TGTGCCAGCAGCCCCGGGACAGGGGTTGGAGCTTTCTTT.